Here is one TCR beta chain with its context. The sample belongs to a study of blood T cell repertoires in COVID-19. The overall study: Some COVID-19 samples were acute and others convalescent; all came from the United States, Italy and Spain. T cells, B-cell-depleted T cells, or PBMCs provided the cDNA or gDNA that served as material.

Seattle cases were enrolled at active infection and followed longitudinally. Authors' processing steps: For nucleated cells, counts were estimated from reference gene primer amplification. Generated by immunoSEQ multiplex PCR, the TCRdb table keeps only in-frame clones and is missing some. The V and J calls and clone size come from that table; D and trimming were worked out from the DNA. This table has more than 200,000 clones, approximately 88% appearing once. The V and J ends lost 6 bases and 5 bases, in that order; junction bases with no gene match: 10. This CDR3 has 16 residues. Germline values: CDR1 SNHLY, CDR2 FYNNEI.

Source material: peripheral blood. This TCR was recovered from a woman younger than 45 with COVID-19, enrolled during active disease. The chain carries TRBV2 and TRBJ2-5, with 12 bases aligning to TRBD1. The CDR3 region is CASSYPGTGGWETQYF. In DNA form, the CDR3 reads TGTGCCAGCAGCTATCCCGGGACAGGGGGCTGGGAGACCCAGTACTTC.